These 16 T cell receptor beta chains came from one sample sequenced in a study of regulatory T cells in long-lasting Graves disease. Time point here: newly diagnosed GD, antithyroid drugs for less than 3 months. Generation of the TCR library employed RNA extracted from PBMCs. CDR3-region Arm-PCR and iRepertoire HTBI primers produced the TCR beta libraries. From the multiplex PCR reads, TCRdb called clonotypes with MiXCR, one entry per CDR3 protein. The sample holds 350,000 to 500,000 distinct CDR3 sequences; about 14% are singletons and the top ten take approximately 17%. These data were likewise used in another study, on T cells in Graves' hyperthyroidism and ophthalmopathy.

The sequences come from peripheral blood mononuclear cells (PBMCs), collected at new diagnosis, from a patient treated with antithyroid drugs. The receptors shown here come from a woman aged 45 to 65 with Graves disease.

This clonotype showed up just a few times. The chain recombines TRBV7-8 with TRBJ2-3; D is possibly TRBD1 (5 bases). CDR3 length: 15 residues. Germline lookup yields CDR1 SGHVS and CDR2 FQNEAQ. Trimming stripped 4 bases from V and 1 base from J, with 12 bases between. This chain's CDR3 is CASSSRTPGTDTQYF. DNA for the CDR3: TGTGCCAGCAGCTCCCGGACACCAGGCACAGATACGCAGTATTTT.

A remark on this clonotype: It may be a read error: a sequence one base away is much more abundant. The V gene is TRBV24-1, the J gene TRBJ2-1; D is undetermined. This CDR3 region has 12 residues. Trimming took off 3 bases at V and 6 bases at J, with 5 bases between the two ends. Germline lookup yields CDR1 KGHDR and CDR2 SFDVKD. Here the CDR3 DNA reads TGTGCCACCAGTGATCATCTCAATGAGCAGTTCTTC. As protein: CATSDHLNEQFF.

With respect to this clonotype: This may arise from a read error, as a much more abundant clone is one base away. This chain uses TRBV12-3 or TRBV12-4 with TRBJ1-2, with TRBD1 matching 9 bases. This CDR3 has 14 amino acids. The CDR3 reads CASSHRGRVYGDTF. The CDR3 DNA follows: TGTGCCAGCAGTCACAGGGGGCGCGTCTATGGCGACACCTTC.

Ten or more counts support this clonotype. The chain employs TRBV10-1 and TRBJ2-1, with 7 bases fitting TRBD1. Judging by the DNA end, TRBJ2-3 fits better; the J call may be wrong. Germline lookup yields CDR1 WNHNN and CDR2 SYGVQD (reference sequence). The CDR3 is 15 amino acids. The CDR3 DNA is TGCGCCAGCAGCCCCGGACAGGTTTTTTCAGATACGCAGTATTTT. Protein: CASSPGQVFSDTQYF.

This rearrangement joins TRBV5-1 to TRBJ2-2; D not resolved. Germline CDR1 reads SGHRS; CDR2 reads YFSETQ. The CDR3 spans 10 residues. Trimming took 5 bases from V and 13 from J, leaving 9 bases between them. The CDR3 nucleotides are TGCGCCAGCAGATACAACGGGCTGTTTTTT. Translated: CASRYNGLFF.

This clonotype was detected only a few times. CDR3 bases: TGTGCCAGCAGCTACGGGGGTTTTGGGGCCAACGTCCTGACTTTC. It translates to CASSYGGFGANVLTF. The rearrangement joins TRBV7-9 to TRBJ2-6, with D perhaps matching TRBD2 (6 bases). V was shortened by 4 bases and J by 3 bases, with 10 bases between the two germline ends. The V gene's germline CDR1 is SEHNR and CDR2 FQNEAQ (reference sequence). The CDR3 is made up of 15 amino acids.

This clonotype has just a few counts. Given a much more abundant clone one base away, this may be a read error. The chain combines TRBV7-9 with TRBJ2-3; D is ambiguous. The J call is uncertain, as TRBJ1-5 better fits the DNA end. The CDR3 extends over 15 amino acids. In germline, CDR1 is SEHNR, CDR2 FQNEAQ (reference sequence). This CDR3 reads CASSFLRSSTDTQHF. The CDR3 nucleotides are TGTGCCAGCAGCTTTCTCAGGAGTTCCACAGATACGCAGCATTTT.

CDR3 DNA sequence: TGTGCCAGCACCCCCGGGGGAGAGAATTCACCCCTCCACTTT. Encoded protein: CASTPGGENSPLHF. V is TRBV6-1 and J is TRBJ1-6; tentative D call: TRBD1 (5 bases). The V end was cut by 7 bases, the J end by 7 bases, with 14 bases between. Per germline, CDR1 MNHNS and CDR2 SASEGT. The CDR3 contains 14 residues.

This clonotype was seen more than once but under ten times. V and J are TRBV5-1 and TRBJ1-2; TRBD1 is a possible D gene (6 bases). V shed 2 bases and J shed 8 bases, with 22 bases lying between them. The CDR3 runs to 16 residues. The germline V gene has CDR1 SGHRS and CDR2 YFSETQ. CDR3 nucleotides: TGCGCCAGCAGCTTTGGACAGCCTCCCTCGGGTAGGGGCTACACCTTC. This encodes CASSFGQPPSGRGYTF. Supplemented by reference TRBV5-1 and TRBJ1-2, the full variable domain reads KAGVTQTPRYLIKTRGQQVTLSCSPISGHRSVSWYQQTPGQGLQFLFEYFSETQRNKGNFPGRFSGRQFSNSRSEMNVSTLELGDSALYLCASSFGQPPSGRGYTFGSGTRLTVV.

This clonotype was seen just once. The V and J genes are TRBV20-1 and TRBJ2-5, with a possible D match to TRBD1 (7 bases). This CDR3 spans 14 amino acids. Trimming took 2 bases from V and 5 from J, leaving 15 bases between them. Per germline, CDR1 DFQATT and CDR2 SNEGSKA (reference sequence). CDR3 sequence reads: CSARPSEGAETQYF. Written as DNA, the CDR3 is TGCAGTGCTAGACCATCGGAGGGGGCTGAGACCCAGTACTTC.

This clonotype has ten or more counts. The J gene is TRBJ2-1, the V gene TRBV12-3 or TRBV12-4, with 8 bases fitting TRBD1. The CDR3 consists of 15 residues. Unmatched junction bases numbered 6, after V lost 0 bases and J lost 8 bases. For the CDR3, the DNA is TGTGCCAGCAGTTTAGCGGGGACAGGAGGCCATGAGCAGTTCTTC. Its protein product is CASSLAGTGGHEQFF.

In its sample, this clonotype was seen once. DNA for the CDR3: TGTGCCAGCAGGGGACTCCAAATACAGGGGATTGGCTACACCTTC. Residues: CASRGLQIQGIGYTF. The V call is TRBV6-2 or TRBV6-3, the J call TRBJ1-2, with TRBD1 matching over 7 bases. This CDR3 has 15 residues. From germline, CDR1 is MNHEY and CDR2 SVGEGT. V shed 6 bases, J shed 7 bases, and the junction held 14 bases outside the gene matches.

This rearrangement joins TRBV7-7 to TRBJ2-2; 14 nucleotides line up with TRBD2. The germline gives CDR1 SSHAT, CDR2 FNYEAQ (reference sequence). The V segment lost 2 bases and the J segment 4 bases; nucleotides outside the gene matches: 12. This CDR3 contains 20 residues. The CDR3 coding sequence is TGTGCCAGCAGCTTACTCCGCGATATGACTAGCGGGAGGGCCACCGGGGAGCTGTTTTTT. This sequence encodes CASSLLRDMTSGRATGELFF.

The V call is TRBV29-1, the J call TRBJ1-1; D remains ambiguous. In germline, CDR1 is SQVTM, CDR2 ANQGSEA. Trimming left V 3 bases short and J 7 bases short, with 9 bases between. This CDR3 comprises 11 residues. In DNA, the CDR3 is TGCAGCGTTGATCTGAGGCTTGAAGCTTTCTTT. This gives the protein CSVDLRLEAFF.

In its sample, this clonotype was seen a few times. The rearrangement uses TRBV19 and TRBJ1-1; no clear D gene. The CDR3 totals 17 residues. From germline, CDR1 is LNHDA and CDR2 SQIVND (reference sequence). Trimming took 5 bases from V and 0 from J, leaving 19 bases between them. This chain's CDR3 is CASSPPGSRRLNTEAFF. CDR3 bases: TGTGCCAGTAGTCCCCCGGGGTCCCGCCGATTGAACACTGAAGCTTTCTTT.

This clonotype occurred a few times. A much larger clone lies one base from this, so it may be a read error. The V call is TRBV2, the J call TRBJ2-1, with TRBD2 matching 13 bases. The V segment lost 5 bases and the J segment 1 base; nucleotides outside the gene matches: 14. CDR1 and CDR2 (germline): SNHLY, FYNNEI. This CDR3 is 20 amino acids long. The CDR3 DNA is TGTGCCAGCAGTTATAACCCGGAACTAGCGGGAGGGCCTTCCTACAATGAGCAGTTCTTC. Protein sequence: CASSYNPELAGGPSYNEQFF. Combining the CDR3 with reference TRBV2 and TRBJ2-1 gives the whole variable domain EPEVTQTPSHQVTQMGQEVILRCVPISNHLYFYWYRQILGQKVEFLVSFYNNEISEKSEIFDDQFSVERPDGSNFTLKIRSTKLEDSAMYFCASSYNPELAGGPSYNEQFFGPGTRLTVL.